The present T cell receptor (beta chain) was sequenced within a study of persistence of HIV-infected CD4 T cells (dated by TCRdb to 2020 to 2021). Study-level background: CMV- and HIV-1 Gag-responding CD4+ T cells were isolated from ART-treated individuals so that antigen-driven clonal expansion of HIV-1-infected cells could be examined. The median time participants had been on suppressive ART was 8 to 9 years. Peripheral blood samples of up to roughly 200 mL were taken at multiple time points, with the exception of two participants who underwent leukapheresis at a single time point. The clonality of all cells in each sorted population was measured by TCRbeta sequencing, and the clonality of infected cells was measured by proviral sequencing. For the TCR cluster analysis across participants, fewer than ten participants were included for CMV and 6 or 7 participants for Gag. The study at large found these results: Bulk TCR analyses could not be limited to the rare CMV-responding cells that actually contained HIV-1 proviruses. The study involved few individuals and tested only a limited range of antigens. Within the same sorted populations, TCR oligoclonality correlated with proviral oligoclonality. TCRbeta richness in CMV- and Gag-responding cells was significantly lower than in anti-CD3/anti-CD28-responding cells; CMV-responding cells had higher oligoclonality than CD3/CD28-stimulated and Gag-responding cells. Antigen-responding cells were enriched for degenerate expanded CDR3beta sequences, which suggests convergent selection of CD4+ responses to CMV and Gag.

In the paper's terms, the treatment or condition label means: suppressive antiretroviral therapy. A pool of overlapping HIV-1 Gag 15-mer peptides was used at around 1 ug per peptide per mL for cell stimulation. Nonresponding CD40L-negative CD69-negative CD45RO-high memory CD4+ T cells were sorted as memory populations depleted of antigen-responding cells. Participants were HIV-1-infected adults who started suppressive ART during chronic infection. For at least 4 years, participants had undetectable plasma HIV-1 RNA, below 50 copies/mL. To be included, a participant needed positive CMV serology and a CD4+ T cell count above 400 cells/uL. Before stimulation, PBMCs were isolated using density centrifugation and then depleted of CD8+ T cells. Stimulation of CD8-depleted PBMCs was carried out for 15 to 20 hours with anti-CD28/CD49d costimulation, CD40-blocking antibody and enfuvirtide, to prevent new infections. Cell sorting was done on a Beckman Coulter MoFlo Legacy or XDP sorter, and dead cells were excluded with propidium iodide. The QIAamp DNA Mini Kit was used for genomic DNA extraction from samples above one million cells, and the Quick-DNA Microprep Kit was used otherwise.

The immunoSEQ hsTCRB assay version 4 in survey mode was used to sequence TCRbeta repertoires from genomic DNA. Genomic DNA was diluted to 9 to 10 ng/uL, and up to 1 ug per sample was used for TCRbeta sequencing. In the source study's methods: ImmunoSeq Analyzer 3.0 was used for analysis of TCRbeta data, and diversity was computed on productive nucleotide rearrangements. Using the Immunarch R package, the improved Chao index served to estimate lower-bound TCR diversity and the Gini coefficient served to estimate clonality. When different nucleotide rearrangements encoded the same CDR3beta amino acid sequence, each rearrangement was treated as a distinct clonotype. TCRbeta sequences significantly enriched in antigen-responding cells relative to anti-CD3/anti-CD28-activated cells were identified by differential abundance analysis. Using predicted peptide-MHC specificity as the basis, GLIPH2 grouped TCRs into clusters, both for each participant individually and for the merged data sets that combined participants. TCRdb took over this immuneACCESS table, retaining in-frame rearrangements with V and J assigned. Such tables are incomplete; in checked studies, under half of the missing clones stem from an unresolved V gene, and the remainder is unexplained. The DNA was the basis for D and trimming; V, J and clone size are from that table. The sample includes roughly 64,000 clones, with about 77% observed a single time. Of the sample, more than 1.5% falls within the top ten clones.

Relative to germline, V is 6 bases shorter and J is 2 bases shorter, with 14 bases between their ends. Sequences LNHDA (CDR1) and SQIVND (CDR2) are obtained from the germline V gene (reference sequence). There are 15 amino acids in the CDR3, from cysteine to phenylalanine inclusive. Only CDR3 DNA remains: 45 bases, in frame from the first base. Relative to its sample, this clone is medium-sized (0.01 to 0.1%). Its antigen target is currently unknown. Per-base qualities were not stored, and no clone one base away is much larger. Recombination connected TRBV19 to TRBJ1-5; the D gene is perhaps TRBD1, on 5 matching bases. This sequence originates from an adult man with HIV who was CMV-seropositive. The sample here was CD4+ T cells sorted from PBMCs after approximately 19-hour stimulation, taken from a patient who received antiretroviral therapy. Read against the paper, the sample's cell subset or site label means: CD40L-CD69- CD45RO-high memory CD4 T cells not responding to Gag peptides. The CDR3 is CASRGGTGGNQPQHF. The nucleotide sequence reads as follows: TGTGCCAGTAGGGGAGGGACTGGGGGCAATCAGCCCCAGCATTTT.